The source of this T cell receptor (beta chain) is a study of T cell responses to AZD1222 COVID-19 vaccine. Germline CDR1 reads MNHEY; CDR2 reads SVGAGI. The V gene end was trimmed by 2 bases and the J gene end by 8 bases; junction bases not matched to a gene: 12. The CDR3 is 16 amino acids. Clones were sequenced by immunoSEQ multiplex PCR, and TCRdb holds only the in-frame ones, with some missing. The sample has 60,000 to 75,000 clones, roughly nine tenths seen once; the top ten hold about 28%. The TCR sequence derives from an adult who received the AZD1222 COVID-19 vaccine. The sample in question was peripheral blood, obtained 28 days after the second AZD1222 dose. V usage is TRBV6-5 and J usage is TRBJ1-3; 7 nucleotides align to TRBD1. Here the CDR3 reads CASSYGTALLRDTIYF. Written as DNA, the CDR3 is TGTGCCAGCAGTTACGGGACAGCCTTGCTCCGGGACACCATATATTTT.